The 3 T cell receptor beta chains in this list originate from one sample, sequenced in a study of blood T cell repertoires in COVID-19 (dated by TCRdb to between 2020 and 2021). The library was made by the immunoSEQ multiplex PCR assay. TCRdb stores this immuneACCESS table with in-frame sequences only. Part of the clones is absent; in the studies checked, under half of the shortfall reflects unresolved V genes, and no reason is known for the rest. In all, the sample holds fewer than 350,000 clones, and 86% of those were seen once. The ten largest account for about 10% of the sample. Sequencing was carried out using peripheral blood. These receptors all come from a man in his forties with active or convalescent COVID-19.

As DNA, the CDR3 is TGTGCCACCGGAGCGGGGCTGAACACCGGGGAGCTGTTTTTT. Residues: CATGAGLNTGELFF. The chain couples TRBV2 to TRBJ2-2, with 7 bases matching TRBD2. The trim removed 10 bases at V and 1 base at J, leaving 6 bases unmatched. Germline CDR1 reads SNHLY; CDR2 reads FYNNEI. This CDR3 contains 14 residues.

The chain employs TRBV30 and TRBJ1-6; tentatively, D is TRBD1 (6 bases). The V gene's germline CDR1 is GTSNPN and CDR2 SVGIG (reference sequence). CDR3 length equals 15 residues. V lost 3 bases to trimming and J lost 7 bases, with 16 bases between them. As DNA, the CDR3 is TGTGCCTGGAGCATAACCGGGAGGGGGAATTCACCCCTCCACTTT. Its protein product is CAWSITGRGNSPLHF.

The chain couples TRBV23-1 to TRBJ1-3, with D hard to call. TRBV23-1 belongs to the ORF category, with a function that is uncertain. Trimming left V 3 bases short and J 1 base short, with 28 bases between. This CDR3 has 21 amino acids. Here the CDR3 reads CASSHDYHRATTLLSGNTIYF. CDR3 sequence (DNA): TGCGCCAGCAGTCATGACTACCACCGGGCCACTACCCTACTTTCTGGAAACACCATATATTTT.